The sequence of this T cell receptor (beta chain) was determined in a study of Ad26.COV2.S vaccination and SARS-CoV-2 variants. In its sample, this clone was seen once. The treatment is: around 19 received Ad26.COV2.S at low or high dose, single or two shots; about 5 received placebo; per-sample allocation not given. Day 63 after the first injection of vaccine or placebo was the sampling time. CDR3 length: 16 residues. The ends lost 5 bases at V and 2 bases at J; junction bases unmatched: 8. Germline CDR1 and CDR2: SEHNR and FQNEAQ (reference sequence). The data were produced by immunoSEQ multiplex PCR, yet TCRdb's version contains in-frame clones alone and is incomplete. The sample records about 390,000 clones, approximately 90% being singletons.

The J gene is TRBJ2-2, the V gene TRBV7-9; TRBD1 matches at 7 bases. Sequenced material: peripheral blood, taken in a trial of Ad26.COV2.S vaccine versus placebo. This receptor was identified in a person between 18 and 59 years old who received the Ad26.COV2.S COVID-19 vaccine or a placebo. Written as DNA, the CDR3 is TGTGCCAGCAGCCCCCAGAGAGGGGGCAACACCGGGGAGCTGTTTTTT. The encoded protein is CASSPQRGGNTGELFF.